The T cell receptor beta chain described here comes from a study of T cells in Graves' hyperthyroidism and ophthalmopathy. Study-wide points: A model of 13 V-J pairs discriminated ophthalmopathy from stable hyperthyroidism. Also found in blood were most expanded thyroid clonotypes above 0.001.

This clonotype was recorded many times. Antigen specificity is unknown. Germline assignment: CDR1 MNHNS and CDR2 SASEGT. Losses at the gene ends were 7 bases for V and 1 base for J; bases not matched to a gene: 6. The CDR3 has 15 residues. Researchers took RNA transcripts and amplified the TCR beta CDR3 regions from them. In the first-round RT-PCR of the TCR CDR3, the HTBI primer set was used. TCRdb independently ran MiXCR on the multiplex PCR reads; one entry per CDR3 protein. Of fewer than 650,000 distinct CDR3 sequences listed, around 14% are singletons. This chain uses TRBV6-1 with TRBJ1-5, with 8 bases that match TRBD1. The sequenced material came from blood. The sequence was obtained from a woman in her late teens or twenties with Graves' ophthalmopathy. The CDR3, as DNA: TGTGCCAGCACTCAGGACAGGGAGAGCAATCAGCCCCAGCATTTT. The encoded protein is CASTQDRESNQPQHF.